These 5 T cell receptor beta chains were sequenced from one sample in a study of identical twins. TCRdb re-derived calls from the 5' RACE reads in MiXCR, one entry per CDR3 protein. The sample consists of roughly 200,000 distinct CDR3 sequences, 7.5% of them appearing once. In addition, the sample was reused for a study of yellow fever vaccine responses in identical twins.

The source material was memory (CD45RO+) T cells sorted from blood. All receptors derive from a woman younger than 30 in good health.

At least ten counts were recorded for this clonotype. The V call is TRBV24-1, the J call TRBJ2-1; no firm D call. Germline V lookup: CDR1 KGHDR, CDR2 SFDVKD. The CDR3 extends over 15 amino acids. Trimming removed 3 bases at V and 4 bases at J, with 12 bases between. The CDR3 reads CATSDGRTPYNEQFF. DNA of the CDR3: TGTGCCACCAGTGATGGCCGGACCCCATACAATGAGCAGTTCTTC.

This clonotype was counted at least ten times. V is TRBV10-2 and J is TRBJ2-3; the D is unclear. Germline V CDR1 and CDR2: WSHSY, SAAADI. Trimming took 3 bases from V and 7 from J, leaving 11 bases between them. The CDR3 covers 13 residues. In DNA, the CDR3 is TGCGCCAGCAGTGAATTGGGCCTGAATACGCAGTATTTT. This gives the protein CASSELGLNTQYF.

The chain joins TRBV5-1 to TRBJ1-1; 9 nucleotides line up with TRBD1. The CDR3 is made up of 14 amino acids. Germline CDR1 is SGHRS and CDR2 is YFSETQ. V dropped 5 bases and J dropped 3; count of bases not matched to a gene: 5. The CDR3 nucleotides are TGCGCCAGCAGGGGGACAGGGTCGTACACTGAAGCTTTCTTT. This codes for CASRGTGSYTEAFF.

The gene calls are TRBV3-1 and TRBJ2-7; D not resolved. Trimming removed 3 bases at V and 6 bases at J, with 9 bases between. The CDR3 spans 12 residues. CDR1 and CDR2 from the germline V gene are LGHDT and YNNKEL (reference sequence). DNA of the CDR3: TGTGCCAGCAGCCAGAGAAGGAGCGAGCAGTACTTC. It translates to CASSQRRSEQYF.

The chain employs TRBV20-1 and TRBJ1-6; TRBD1 might be the D (6 bases). The V and J ends lost 0 bases and 1 base respectively, with 10 bases between them. The CDR3 is 16 amino acids. Germline assignment: CDR1 DFQATT and CDR2 SNEGSKA (reference sequence). DNA for the CDR3: TGCAGTGCTAGAGAGGGGGCGTGGTCCTATAATTCACCCCTCCACTTT. This gives the protein CSAREGAWSYNSPLHF.